The 17 T cell receptor beta chains presented below share a single source sample, sequenced in a study of T cells in Graves' hyperthyroidism and ophthalmopathy. RNA transcripts served as the template for amplifying TCR beta CDR3 regions. HTBI primers drove first-round RT-PCR of the TCR CDR3. In TCRdb, the multiplex PCR reads were re-called with MiXCR into one record per CDR3 protein. This sample has around 570,000 distinct CDR3 sequences; 20% occur once, and the top ten carry roughly 47%. Sequenced: blood. The origin of the receptors is a man aged 35 to 55 with Graves' ophthalmopathy.

The genes are TRBV20-1 and TRBJ2-1; 11 bases are shared with TRBD2. V shed 3 bases and J 7 bases; nucleotides not matched to a gene: 11. Looked up from germline, CDR1 is DFQATT and CDR2 is SNEGSKA (reference sequence). The CDR3 contains 16 residues. The chain's CDR3 is CSASGLAGGPSNEQFF. DNA for the CDR3: TGCAGTGCTAGTGGGCTAGCGGGGGGCCCCTCGAATGAGCAGTTCTTC.

The V gene is TRBV5-1, the J gene TRBJ2-2; 9 nucleotides agree with TRBD1. Per the germline V gene, CDR1 is SGHRS and CDR2 is YFSETQ. The CDR3 is 17 amino acids. J gave up 2 bases and V 4 bases, and 9 bases lay outside the gene matches. CDR3 nucleotides: TGCGCCAGCAGCCCGGACAGGGGAATAATTAACACCGGGGAGCTGTTTTTT. Amino acid sequence: CASSPDRGIINTGELFF.

The rearrangement uses TRBV4-1 and TRBJ2-1, with TRBD2 as a possible D gene (6 bases). The V end lost 0 bases, the J end lost 2 bases, and 23 bases lay between the germline ends. Germline loops: CDR1 MGHRA, CDR2 YSYEKL. This CDR3 has 20 amino acids. The CDR3 nucleotides are TGCGCCAGCAGCCAAGATTACCGCCGTGGGCGGGGCACTACCTACAATGAGCAGTTCTTC. This encodes CASSQDYRRGRGTTYNEQFF.

This rearrangement joins TRBV7-6 to TRBJ2-7; 9 positions match TRBD2. V lost 3 bases to trimming and J lost 2 bases; unmatched junction nucleotides: 2. Germline CDR1 is SGHVS and CDR2 is FNYEAQ. This CDR3 region has 14 residues. CDR3 coding DNA: TGTGCCAGCAGCTTTAGCGGGGGCCCCTACGAGCAGTACTTC. This codes for CASSFSGGPYEQYF.

This clonotype was counted between two and nine times. This chain joins TRBV20-1 and TRBJ1-2; the D is unclear. CDR3 length: 18 residues. Germline lookup yields CDR1 DFQATT and CDR2 SNEGSKA (reference sequence). V lost 3 bases and J 2 bases, leaving 25 bases between the germline ends. This CDR3 is CSASIPRRFGWQNYGYTF. The CDR3, as DNA: TGCAGTGCTAGTATTCCTCGTAGGTTCGGTTGGCAGAACTATGGCTACACCTTC.

This clonotype was counted only a few times. The chain recombines TRBV6-2 or TRBV6-3 with TRBJ2-7; D uncertain. Germline CDR1 and CDR2: MNHEY and SVGEGT. This CDR3 comprises 14 residues. The ends were cut back, 0 bases at V and 6 bases at J, with 12 bases in the middle. The CDR3 DNA sequence: TGTGCCAGCAGTTACTCGAATTCTGGGTCCGAGCAGTACTTC. The encoded protein is CASSYSNSGSEQYF.

J is TRBJ1-2 and V is TRBV5-1, with D uncertain. Trimming shortened V by 0 bases and J by 6 bases, and 9 bases separated the two germline ends. Per the germline V gene, CDR1 is SGHRS and CDR2 is YFSETQ. CDR3 size: 13 residues. The CDR3 loop is CASSLDQAHGYTF. CDR3 DNA sequence: TGCGCCAGCAGCTTGGACCAGGCCCATGGCTACACCTTC.

In regard to this clonotype: Relative to the germline gene, one junction end is altered; a read error may explain this. The chain employs TRBV20-1 and TRBJ1-6, with D maybe TRBD1 (6 bases). The germline V gene has CDR1 DFQATT and CDR2 SNEGSKA (reference sequence). The CDR3 covers 15 residues. The chain's CDR3 is CSARYRESYNSPLRF. CDR3 coding DNA: TGCAGTGCTAGATACAGGGAATCCTATAATTCACCCCTCCGCTTT.

CDR3 DNA: TGTGCCAGCAGCTTACTAACAGGGGGCGAGCAGTACTTC. This sequence encodes CASSLLTGGEQYF. The chain uses TRBV7-3 and TRBJ2-7; 8 bases agree with TRBD1. CDR1 SGHTA and CDR2 FQGTGA come from the germline V gene. The CDR3 contains 13 residues. V trimming: 2 bases; J trimming: 6 bases; junction bases outside the gene matches: 3.

This clonotype was seen a handful of times. The chain joins TRBV20-1 to TRBJ2-1, with D possibly matching TRBD2 (5 bases). Trimming pared 3 bases from V and 6 bases from J, leaving 15 bases between. CDR3 length: 14 residues. From germline, CDR1 is DFQATT and CDR2 SNEGSKA (reference sequence). The DNA for the CDR3 is TGCAGTGCTAGGGACTCTTCTCTGGGCAATGAGCAGTTCTTC. Protein sequence: CSARDSSLGNEQFF.

This clonotype was detected ten times or more. This sequence joins TRBV3-1 and TRBJ2-2, with D maybe TRBD2 (6 bases). V lost 3 bases, J lost 1 base, and 6 bases lay in between. CDR1 and CDR2 (germline): LGHDT, YNNKEL (reference sequence). The CDR3 length is 14 residues. The CDR3 here is CASSQRENTGELFF. DNA for the CDR3: TGTGCCAGCAGCCAGCGGGAGAACACCGGGGAGCTGTTTTTT.

This clonotype was counted at least ten times. The chain joins TRBV28 to TRBJ1-1; the D is unclear. Deletions cut 4 bases from V and 1 base from J, with 10 bases between. The germline V gene has CDR1 MDHEN and CDR2 SYDVKM. The CDR3 has 14 residues. Written as DNA, the CDR3 is TGTGCCAGCAGTTCGAGGGCCACGAACACTGAAGCTTTCTTT. It codes for CASSSRATNTEAFF. Complete variable domain (other parts from reference TRBV28 and TRBJ1-1): DVKVTQSSRYLVKRTGEKVFLECVQDMDHENMFWYRQDPGLGLRLIYFSYDVKMKEKGDIPEGYSVSREKKERFSLILESASTNQTSMYLCASSSRATNTEAFFGQGTRLTVV.

V gene TRBV20-1 combines with J gene TRBJ1-2, with 7 bases identical to TRBD1. The CDR3 has 16 amino acids. V shed 6 bases, J shed 0 bases, and the junction held 13 bases outside the gene matches. CDR1 and CDR2 (germline): DFQATT, SNEGSKA (reference sequence). CDR3 sequence: CSADHFRQGANYGYTF. The CDR3, as DNA: TGCAGTGCCGATCATTTTCGACAGGGAGCTAACTATGGCTACACCTTC.

The V gene is TRBV27, the J gene TRBJ2-7; TRBD1 agrees at 9 bases. There are 14 residues in the CDR3. Germline CDR1 MNHEY, CDR2 SMNVEV (reference sequence). J gave up 4 bases and V 3 bases, and 4 bases lay outside the gene matches. The CDR3 bases are TGTGCCAGCAGTTTCCGGGACAGGGCTTACGAGCAGTACTTC. It yields the protein CASSFRDRAYEQYF.

This clonotype was recorded many times. The V and J genes are TRBV27 and TRBJ2-7, with D tentatively TRBD1 (5 bases). From germline, CDR1 is MNHEY and CDR2 SMNVEV (reference sequence). Trimming removed 6 bases at V and 0 bases at J, with 9 bases between. This CDR3 is 13 amino acids long. In DNA form, the CDR3 reads TGTGCCAGCAGGCCGACAGCCTCCTACGAGCAGTACTTC. Encoded protein: CASRPTASYEQYF.

The chain has TRBV10-3 and TRBJ1-3; no definite D call. The CDR3 loop spans 15 amino acids. Germline CDR1 reads ENHRY; CDR2 reads SYGVKD. V was cut by 2 bases and J by 0 bases, with 8 bases left in between. In DNA form, the CDR3 reads TGTGCCATCAGTGAGCAACCACACTCTGGAAACACCATATATTTT. This encodes CAISEQPHSGNTIYF.

A word on this clonotype: The conserved final phenylalanine or tryptophan is absent from the CDR3, which likely points to a read error. CDR3 sequence reads: CASSIMGPPLHL. As DNA, the CDR3 is TGTGCCAGTAGTATAATGGGGCCACCCCTCCACCTT. The gene calls are TRBV19 and TRBJ1-6; D might be TRBD1 (5 bases). V shed 2 bases and J shed 11 bases, with 7 bases lying between them. Germline V gives CDR1 LNHDA, CDR2 SQIVND (reference sequence). The CDR3 loop spans 12 amino acids.